Below, 17 T cell receptor beta chains from the same sample are listed, as sequenced in a study of blood T cell repertoires in COVID-19. Data came from immunoSEQ multiplex PCR; TCRdb stores just in-frame clones and leaves some out. The sample has 130,000 to 150,000 clones; approximately 80% are singletons. Sequencing used peripheral blood. These receptors all come from a man aged 70-80 years who had recovered from COVID-19.

The table lists this clone with a count of one. The CDR3 nucleotides are TGTGCCAGCAGCCAAGGAGGGTACAATGAGCAGTTCTTC. Its protein is CASSQGGYNEQFF. V usage is TRBV3-1 (or the pseudogene TRBV3-2) and J usage is TRBJ2-1; tentatively, D is TRBD2 (5 bases). Trimming pared 1 base from V and 4 bases from J, leaving 5 bases between. Germline V gene lookup returns CDR1 LGHDT and CDR2 YNNKEL (reference sequence). The CDR3 is 13 amino acids.

The rearrangement joins TRBV7-6 to TRBJ2-7; TRBD1 agrees at 7 bases. Germline CDR1 reads SGHVS; CDR2 reads FNYEAQ. The ends lost 0 bases at V and 3 bases at J; junction bases unmatched: 8. The CDR3 sequence is 16 residues long. The CDR3 loop is CASSLARDSEGYEQYF. CDR3 in DNA: TGTGCCAGCAGCTTAGCAAGGGACAGTGAGGGCTACGAGCAGTACTTC.

V is TRBV3-1 (or the pseudogene TRBV3-2) and J is TRBJ2-7; TRBD2 agrees at 11 bases. CDR1 and CDR2 (germline): LGHDT, YNNKEL (reference sequence). CDR3 size: 14 residues. V gave up 2 bases and J gave up 7 bases; unmatched junction bases: 4. In DNA, the CDR3 is TGTGCCAGCAGCCAACTACTAGCGGGAGCTGAGCAGTACTTC. It codes for CASSQLLAGAEQYF.

The rearrangement joins TRBV5-1 to TRBJ2-3; 9 bases map to TRBD1. V dropped 1 base and J dropped 1; count of bases not matched to a gene: 1. The CDR3 is 15 residues long. Looked up from germline, CDR1 is SGHRS and CDR2 is YFSETQ. CDR3 region: CASSLTGGGTDTQYF. As DNA, the CDR3 is TGCGCCAGCAGCTTGACAGGGGGCGGCACAGATACGCAGTATTTT.

This clone occurred a few times. The chain links TRBV27 to TRBJ2-7, with D unclear. There are 13 residues in the CDR3. Per the germline V gene, CDR1 is MNHEY and CDR2 is SMNVEV (reference sequence). With 0 bases removed from V and 6 bases from J, the gap between germline ends came to 9 bases. The CDR3 is CASSLSVLAEQYF. The CDR3, as DNA: TGTGCCAGCAGTTTATCGGTTTTGGCCGAGCAGTACTTC.

The V and J genes are TRBV19 and TRBJ1-5; no clear D gene. This CDR3 spans 19 amino acids. The germline gives CDR1 LNHDA, CDR2 SQIVND (reference sequence). Trimming shortened V by 5 bases and J by 1 base, and 24 bases separated the two germline ends. The CDR3 DNA reads as TGTGCCAGTAGTCCGGTAAAGACCCTCGGCAGGATAAGCAATCAGCCCCAGCATTTT. Translating it yields CASSPVKTLGRISNQPQHF. The entire variable domain, with the rest obtained from reference TRBV19 and TRBJ1-5, is as follows: DGGITQSPKYLFRKEGQNVTLSCEQNLNHDAMYWYRQDPGQGLRLIYYSQIVNDFQKGDIAEGYSVSREKKESFPLTVTSAQKNPTAFYLCASSPVKTLGRISNQPQHFGDGTRLSIL.

The chain recombines TRBV3-1 (or the pseudogene TRBV3-2) with TRBJ1-6; 10 positions agree with TRBD1. The CDR3 sequence is 16 residues long. The germline CDR1 and CDR2 sequences are LGHDT and YNNKEL (reference sequence). Trimming cost V 4 bases and J 11 bases; bases outside gene matches: 11. As DNA, the CDR3 is TGTGCCAGCAGCCCGACGCGACAGGGGGCGAAAACACCCCTCCACTTT. Translation gives CASSPTRQGAKTPLHF.

The J gene is TRBJ2-1, the V gene TRBV6-5; D call uncertain. CDR3 size: 13 residues. Trimming shortened V by 4 bases and J by 6 bases, and 10 bases separated the two germline ends. Germline CDR1 is MNHEY and CDR2 is SVGAGI. The CDR3 region has the DNA TGTGCCAGCAGTTCCTCCCTAGGCAATGAGCAGTTCTTC. Residues: CASSSSLGNEQFF.

A remark on this clone: The sample carries other DNA sequences with the same CDR3. The rearrangement joins TRBV29-1 to TRBJ1-2; D uncertain. The V end was cut by 0 bases, the J end by 0 bases, with 11 bases between. The CDR3 sequence is 15 residues long. From germline, CDR1 is SQVTM and CDR2 ANQGSEA. This chain's CDR3 is CSVEEGGRANYGYTF. The CDR3 region has the DNA TGCAGCGTTGAAGAGGGAGGCAGAGCTAACTATGGCTACACCTTC. The variable domain in full, with the rest retrieved from reference TRBV29-1 and TRBJ1-2, is SAVISQKPSRDICQRGTSLTIQCQVDSQVTMMFWYRQQPGQSLTLIATANQGSEATYESGFVIDKFPISRPNLTFSTLTVSNMSPEDSSIYLCSVEEGGRANYGYTFGSGTRLTVV.

This clone was seen only a few times. This chain joins TRBV10-3 and TRBJ1-1, with D uncertain. This CDR3 spans 13 amino acids. The V end was cut by 0 bases, the J end by 7 bases, with 9 bases between. CDR1 and CDR2 (germline): ENHRY, SYGVKD. CDR3 bases: TGTGCCATCAGTGAGTCGAACTCCCTTGAAGCTTTCTTT. Its translation is CAISESNSLEAFF.

The rearrangement joins TRBV2 to TRBJ2-7; 10 positions match TRBD1. This CDR3 is 14 amino acids long. After removal of 6 bases from V and 3 bases from J, the junction contained 5 bases not matched to a gene. Germline CDR1 is SNHLY and CDR2 is FYNNEI. CDR3 amino acids: CASRVGQGFYEQYF. CDR3 DNA sequence: TGTGCCAGCAGGGTGGGACAGGGGTTCTACGAGCAGTACTTC.

The chain recombines TRBV13 with TRBJ2-1, with TRBD1 matching over 9 bases. V shed 4 bases, J shed 8 bases, and the junction held 12 bases outside the gene matches. This CDR3 is 16 amino acids long. CDR1 is PRHDT, CDR2 FYEKMQ, per germline (reference sequence). The CDR3 bases are TGTGCCAGCAGCTCGCGGGTTGGGACAGGGCGGGATGAGCAGTTCTTC. Translated, it gives CASSSRVGTGRDEQFF.

This chain connects TRBV7-9 to TRBJ2-7; tentatively, D is TRBD2 (7 bases). The germline V gene has CDR1 SEHNR and CDR2 FQNEAQ (reference sequence). V was cut by 4 bases and J by 1 base, with 14 bases left in between. CDR3 length: 15 residues. The chain's CDR3 is CASSSTRGASYEQYF. The CDR3 nucleotides read TGTGCCAGCAGCTCCACACGGGGGGCTTCCTACGAGCAGTACTTC. Supplemented by reference TRBV7-9 and TRBJ2-7, the full variable domain reads DTGVSQNPRHKITKRGQNVTFRCDPISEHNRLYWYRQTLGQGPEFLTYFQNEAQLEKSRLLSDRFSAERPKGSFSTLEIQRTEQGDSAMYLCASSSTRGASYEQYFGPGTRLTVT.

Many counts were recorded for this clone. The genes are TRBV4-2 and TRBJ2-2; the match to TRBD2 covers 11 bases. Per the germline V gene, CDR1 is LGHNA and CDR2 is YNFKEQ. The CDR3 length is 17 residues. V shed 4 bases and J 4 bases; nucleotides not matched to a gene: 8. Here the CDR3 DNA reads TGTGCCAGCAGCCGGCTAGCGGGAGGAGGCGGCACCGGGGAGCTGTTTTTT. Amino acid sequence: CASSRLAGGGGTGELFF.

V usage is TRBV10-3 and J usage is TRBJ2-5; 11 bases map to TRBD2. V trimming: 4 bases; J trimming: 5 bases; junction bases outside the gene matches: 9. The CDR3 is made up of 16 amino acids. CDR1 ENHRY and CDR2 SYGVKD come from the germline V gene. The CDR3: CAISGTGTSGGETQYF. The CDR3 coding sequence is TGTGCCATCAGTGGGACTGGGACTAGCGGAGGGGAGACCCAGTACTTC.

The chain joins TRBV19 to TRBJ1-1; D ambiguous. Germline V gene sequence: CDR1 LNHDA, CDR2 SQIVND (reference sequence). This CDR3 spans 13 amino acids. V gave up 6 bases and J gave up 2 bases, with 10 bases separating them. CDR3 amino acids: CASSPRGNTEAFF. CDR3 coding DNA: TGTGCCAGTAGCCCCCGGGGAAACACTGAAGCTTTCTTT. The whole variable domain, filled in from reference TRBV19 and TRBJ1-1, reads DGGITQSPKYLFRKEGQNVTLSCEQNLNHDAMYWYRQDPGQGLRLIYYSQIVNDFQKGDIAEGYSVSREKKESFPLTVTSAQKNPTAFYLCASSPRGNTEAFFGQGTRLTVV.

The rearrangement joins TRBV29-1 to TRBJ2-5; possibly TRBD2 for D (5 bases). The germline CDR1 and CDR2 sequences are SQVTM and ANQGSEA. CDR3 length: 13 residues. Trimming stripped 3 bases from V and 2 bases from J, with 10 bases between. The CDR3 sequence: CSVDSGFQETQYF. The CDR3 coding sequence is TGCAGCGTTGATTCGGGATTTCAAGAGACCCAGTACTTC.